This T cell receptor beta chain was found in a study of beta chain features in type 1 diabetes. Markers CD45RO/CCR7/CD25/CD127/CD95/CD27 served to sort CD4+ naive, central memory, regulatory and stem cell-like memory cells. Populations obtained by sorting all exceeded 95% purity. CDR3 length: 13 amino acids. CDR1 and CDR2 (germline): MGHDK, SYGVNS. Trimming cost V 5 bases and J 4 bases, with 11 bases left between them. The sequenced template was cDNA made from the entire isolated RNA. Millions of reads were obtained on average from naive, central memory and regulatory T cell samples. The protocol was immunoSEQ multiplex PCR, while the TCRdb copy is restricted to in-frame clones and leaves out a portion. The sample holds around 150,000 clones, 8.1% seen once.

Sequenced: central memory CD4+ T cells from blood. The receptor comes from a man aged 18 to 30 in good health. The V call is TRBV25-1, the J call TRBJ1-2; D unresolved. CDR3 sequence reads: CASSRGGGYGYTF. CDR3 in DNA: TGTGCCAGCAGTCGGGGAGGAGGCTATGGCTACACCTTC.